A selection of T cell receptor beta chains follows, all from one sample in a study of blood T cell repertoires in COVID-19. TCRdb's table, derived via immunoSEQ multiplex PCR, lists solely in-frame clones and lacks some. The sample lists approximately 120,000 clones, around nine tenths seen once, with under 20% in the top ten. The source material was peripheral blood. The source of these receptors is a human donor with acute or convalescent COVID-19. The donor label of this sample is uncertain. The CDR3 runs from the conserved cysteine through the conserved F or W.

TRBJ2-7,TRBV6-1,CASSEIVQGGYEQYF
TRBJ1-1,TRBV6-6,CASSHGIQGGDTEAFF
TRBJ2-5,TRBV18,CASSQGRQETQYF
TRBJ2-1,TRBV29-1,CSVMSYNEQFF
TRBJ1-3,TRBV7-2,CASSLGPGTSGNTIYF
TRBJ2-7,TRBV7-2,CASSLNIGGGYEQYF
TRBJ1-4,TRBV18,CASSPSVTVNEKLFF
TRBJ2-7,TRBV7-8,CASQNSDSEQYF
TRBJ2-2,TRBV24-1,CATSDTGGVTGELFF
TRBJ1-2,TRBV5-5,CASSAGQGLGGYTF
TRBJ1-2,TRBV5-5,CASSFPGGGYTF
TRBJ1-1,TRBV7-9,CASSRGQGARLDTEAFF
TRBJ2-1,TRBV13,CASSPRGRDWNNEQFF